This T cell receptor (beta chain) is from a study of Graves' ophthalmopathy and Graves' hyperthyroidism (dated by TCRdb to 2016 to 2019). For the study in its entirety: Peripheral blood samples were taken at the time of initial diagnosis, before any treatment was given. To tell Graves' ophthalmopathy apart from Graves' hyperthyroidism, and to predict which patients would progress to ophthalmopathy, the study relied on TCR beta repertoire signatures. In total, some 140 blood samples were TCR-sequenced: some 40 ophthalmopathy, roughly 77 hyperthyroidism and roughly 17 hyperthyroidism-to-ophthalmopathy patients. To explore V-J signatures that distinguish ophthalmopathy from hyperthyroidism, a discovery set of around 100 patients was enrolled, made up of around 40 with ophthalmopathy and roughly 55 with stable hyperthyroidism. For independent validation, a separate cohort was made up of some 19 hyperthyroidism patients plus 17 patients who later progressed from hyperthyroidism to ophthalmopathy. T-cell repertoires of thyroid tissue and blood were compared in 5 or 6 hyperthyroidism patients. Following sample collection, hyperthyroidism patients were given methimazole at a starting dose of 30 mg daily, and ophthalmopathy patients were given high-dose intravenous methylprednisolone. Points the paper makes about the study in general: In validation, the model predicted ophthalmopathy progression with more than 70% sensitivity and approximately 72% specificity; more than ten predicted patients were CT-confirmed with GO in a median of 6.5 months. In cross-validation, the 13-signature model distinguished ophthalmopathy from stable hyperthyroidism with around 90% sensitivity and around 81% specificity, while in the test set the corresponding values were about 80% and 75%. No statistical method was used to set the sample size in advance, and the investigators knew which group each participant was assigned to. Most expanded thyroid clonotypes with a frequency above 0.001 also appeared in blood, which suggests that blood repertoires may reflect the immune response in the thyroid.

A patient counted as having stable hyperthyroidism if there was no progression to ophthalmopathy within 18 months of follow-up. Patients with hyperthyroidism were aged 18 to 65 years, had been newly diagnosed, and had a disease duration of less than 2 months. Anyone with other autoimmune diseases, uncontrolled infections, pregnancy or lactation was excluded from the study. Clinical symptoms, serum thyroxine, TRAb, thyroid ultrasound and orbital computed tomography formed the basis of the diagnosis. PBMCs were isolated from about 9 ml of fresh peripheral blood by Ficoll-Paque density gradient centrifugation. Total RNA was extracted with Trizol reagent and quality-checked on an Agilent 2100 Bioanalyzer. For repertoire sequencing, TCR beta CDR3 regions were amplified from RNA transcripts. HTBI primers and the Qiagen OneStep RT-PCR kit were used in a first-round RT-PCR, which was followed by a second-round multiplex PCR, size selection and purification. Libraries were sequenced paired-end with 100 bp reads on an Illumina HiSeq2000. On the study's bioinformatics: Reads were processed with SOAPnuke, discarding reads with adapters, uncalled bases, mean Phred below 15, or no exact constant-primer or identifier match. COPE v1.2.5 was used to merge high-quality paired reads. Each unique nucleotide sequence was defined as a clonotype, and clonotypes were aligned to IMGT TRB V, D and J references with MiTCR v1.1. Analysis was restricted to V-J combinations with a frequency above 0.0001, which covered just over 98% of repertoires. For each V-J combination, a TCR clonal expansion and chaos score was defined as F50 clonal expansion divided by the chaos observed in the TCRdist matrix. Welch's t-statistics and random forest were used to reduce the features to approximately 13 V-J combinations, which were then used as input to a naive Bayes classifier. The similarity between thyroid and blood repertoires was quantified using the Morisita-Horn index. The public reads were reanalyzed by TCRdb: fastp trimming at Q25, MiXCR alignment, in-frame beta chains only. Identical CDR3 proteins give one entry, which carries the most common genes and DNA. TCRdb assigned the V and J calls; the authors' analysis was not used. This sample holds 300,000 to 450,000 distinct CDR3 sequences; approximately 17% were observed only once. 2% to 3% of the sample goes to the ten largest clones.

Details on this clonotype: The specificity of this receptor is unknown. Given a much more abundant clone one base away, this may be a read error.

Including the terminal cysteine and phenylalanine, the CDR3 comprises 14 residues. The sequence is cut down to CDR3 DNA, 42 bases in frame from base 1. CDR1 and CDR2, looked up from the germline V gene, are SGHTA and FQGTGA. The TCR sequence derives from an adult woman with stable Graves' hyperthyroidism. The sample taken for sequencing was peripheral blood. This sequence uses TRBV7-3 and TRBJ2-2; no confident D gene assignment can be made. For the CDR3, the sequence is CACSTTPNTGELFF. The nucleotide sequence reads TGTGCCTGCAGCACGACTCCGAACACCGGGGAGCTGTTTTTT.